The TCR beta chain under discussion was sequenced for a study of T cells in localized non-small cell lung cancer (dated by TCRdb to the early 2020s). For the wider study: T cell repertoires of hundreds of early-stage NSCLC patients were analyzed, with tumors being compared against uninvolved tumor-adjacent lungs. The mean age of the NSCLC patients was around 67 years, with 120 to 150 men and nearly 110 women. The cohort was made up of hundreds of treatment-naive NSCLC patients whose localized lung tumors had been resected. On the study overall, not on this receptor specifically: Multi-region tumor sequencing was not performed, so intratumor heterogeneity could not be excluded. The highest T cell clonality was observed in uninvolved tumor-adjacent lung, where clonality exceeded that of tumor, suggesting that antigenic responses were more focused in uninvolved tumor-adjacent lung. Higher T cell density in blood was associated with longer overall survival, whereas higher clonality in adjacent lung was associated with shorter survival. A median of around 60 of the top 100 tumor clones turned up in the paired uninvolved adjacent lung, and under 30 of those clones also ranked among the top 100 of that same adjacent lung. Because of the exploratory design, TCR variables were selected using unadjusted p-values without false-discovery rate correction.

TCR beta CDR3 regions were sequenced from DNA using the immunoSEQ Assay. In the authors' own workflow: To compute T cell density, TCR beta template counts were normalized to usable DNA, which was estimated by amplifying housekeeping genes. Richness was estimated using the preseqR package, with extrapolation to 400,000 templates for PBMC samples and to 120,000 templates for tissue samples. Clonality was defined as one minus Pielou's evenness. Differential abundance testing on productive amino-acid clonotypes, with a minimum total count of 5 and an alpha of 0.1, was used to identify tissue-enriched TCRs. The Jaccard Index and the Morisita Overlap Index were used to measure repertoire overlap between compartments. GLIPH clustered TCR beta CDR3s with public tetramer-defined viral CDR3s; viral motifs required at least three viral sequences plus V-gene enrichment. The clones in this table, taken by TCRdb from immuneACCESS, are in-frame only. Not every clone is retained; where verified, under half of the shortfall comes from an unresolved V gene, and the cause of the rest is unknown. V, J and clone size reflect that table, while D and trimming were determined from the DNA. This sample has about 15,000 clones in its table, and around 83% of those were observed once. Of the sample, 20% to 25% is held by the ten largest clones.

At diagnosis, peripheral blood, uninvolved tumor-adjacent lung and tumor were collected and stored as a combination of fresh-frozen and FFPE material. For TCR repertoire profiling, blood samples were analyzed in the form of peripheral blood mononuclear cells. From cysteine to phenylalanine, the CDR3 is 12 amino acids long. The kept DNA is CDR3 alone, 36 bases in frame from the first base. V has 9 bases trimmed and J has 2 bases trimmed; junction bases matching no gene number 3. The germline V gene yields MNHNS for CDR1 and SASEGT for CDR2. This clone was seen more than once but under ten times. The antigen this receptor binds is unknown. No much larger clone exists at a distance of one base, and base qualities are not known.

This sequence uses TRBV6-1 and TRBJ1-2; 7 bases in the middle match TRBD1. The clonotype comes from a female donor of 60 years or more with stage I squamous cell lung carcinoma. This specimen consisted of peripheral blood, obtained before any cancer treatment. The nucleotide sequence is TGTGCCAGATTGGACAGGAACTATGGCTACACCTTC. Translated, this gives CARLDRNYGYTF.